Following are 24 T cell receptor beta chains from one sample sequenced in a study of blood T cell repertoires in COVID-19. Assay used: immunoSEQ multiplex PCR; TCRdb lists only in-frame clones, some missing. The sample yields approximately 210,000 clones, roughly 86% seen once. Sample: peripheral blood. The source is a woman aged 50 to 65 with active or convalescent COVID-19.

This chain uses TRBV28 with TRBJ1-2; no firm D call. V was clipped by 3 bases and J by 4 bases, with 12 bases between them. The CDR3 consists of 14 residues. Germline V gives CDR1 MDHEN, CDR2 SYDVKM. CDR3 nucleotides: TGTGCCAGCAGTTTTATTTGGGAGGGCTATGGCTACACCTTC. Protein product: CASSFIWEGYGYTF.

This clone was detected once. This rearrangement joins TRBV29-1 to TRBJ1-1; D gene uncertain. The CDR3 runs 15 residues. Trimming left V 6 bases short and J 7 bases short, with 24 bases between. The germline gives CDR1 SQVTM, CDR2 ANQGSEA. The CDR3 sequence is CSVVPAPTGNSEAFF. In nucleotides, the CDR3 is TGCAGCGTCGTTCCAGCGCCTACGGGTAATAGTGAAGCTTTCTTT.

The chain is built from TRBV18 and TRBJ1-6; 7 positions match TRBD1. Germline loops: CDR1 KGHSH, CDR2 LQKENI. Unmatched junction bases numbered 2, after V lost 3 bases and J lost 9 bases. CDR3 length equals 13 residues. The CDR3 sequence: CASSPNRGSPLHF. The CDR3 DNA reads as TGTGCCAGCTCACCGAACAGGGGTTCACCCCTCCACTTT. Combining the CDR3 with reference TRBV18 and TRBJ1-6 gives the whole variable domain NAGVMQNPRHLVRRRGQEARLRCSPMKGHSHVYWYRQLPEEGLKFMVYLQKENIIDESGMPKERFSAEFPKEGPSILRIQQVVRGDSAAYFCASSPNRGSPLHFGNGTRLTVT.

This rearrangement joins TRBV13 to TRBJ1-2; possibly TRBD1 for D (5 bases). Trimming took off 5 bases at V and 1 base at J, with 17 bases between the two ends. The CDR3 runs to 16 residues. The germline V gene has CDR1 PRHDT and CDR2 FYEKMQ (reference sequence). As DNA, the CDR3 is TGTGCCAGCAGCCCTAGGGGCGTGCTAAATAACTATGGCTACACCTTC. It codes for CASSPRGVLNNYGYTF.

The CDR3 DNA is TGTGCCAGTAGTATAGGGGGAGGAGTTGGCACCGGGGAGCTGTTTTTT. Protein product: CASSIGGGVGTGELFF. This chain joins TRBV19 and TRBJ2-2; maybe TRBD2 (6 bases). This CDR3 has 16 residues. V shed 1 base and J shed 4 bases, with 13 bases lying between them. CDR1 LNHDA and CDR2 SQIVND come from the germline V gene (reference sequence).

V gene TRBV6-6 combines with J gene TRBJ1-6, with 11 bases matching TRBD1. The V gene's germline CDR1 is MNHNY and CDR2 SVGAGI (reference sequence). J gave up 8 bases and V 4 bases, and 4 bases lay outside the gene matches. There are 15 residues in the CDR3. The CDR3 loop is CASSSPGQGDSPLHF. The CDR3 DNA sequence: TGTGCCAGCAGTTCTCCGGGACAGGGGGATTCACCCCTCCACTTT.

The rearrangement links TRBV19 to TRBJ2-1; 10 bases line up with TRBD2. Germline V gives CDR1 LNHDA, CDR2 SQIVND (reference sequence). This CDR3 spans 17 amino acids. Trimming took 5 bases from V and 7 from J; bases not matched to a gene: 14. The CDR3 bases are TGTGCCAGTAGTCTTAATTCCGGGACTAGCGTTTTTAATGAGCAGTTCTTC. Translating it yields CASSLNSGTSVFNEQFF. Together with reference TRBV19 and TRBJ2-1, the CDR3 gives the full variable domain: DGGITQSPKYLFRKEGQNVTLSCEQNLNHDAMYWYRQDPGQGLRLIYYSQIVNDFQKGDIAEGYSVSREKKESFPLTVTSAQKNPTAFYLCASSLNSGTSVFNEQFFGPGTRLTVL.

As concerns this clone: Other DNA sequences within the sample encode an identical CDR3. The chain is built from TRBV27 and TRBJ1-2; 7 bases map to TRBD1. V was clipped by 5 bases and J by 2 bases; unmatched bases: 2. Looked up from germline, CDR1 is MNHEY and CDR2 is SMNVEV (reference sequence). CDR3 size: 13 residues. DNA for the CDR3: TGTGCCAGCAGTCTGACAGGGAACTATGGCTACACCTTC. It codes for CASSLTGNYGYTF.

For the CDR3, the DNA is TGTGCCAGTAGTATATTTGCGGGATATGACAATGAGCAGTTCTTC. It yields the protein CASSIFAGYDNEQFF. The genes are TRBV19 and TRBJ2-1; perhaps TRBD2 as D (6 bases). Germline V CDR1 and CDR2: LNHDA, SQIVND (reference sequence). The CDR3 contains 15 residues. V lost 2 bases and J lost 5, with 13 bases in between. Variable domain in full (rest from reference TRBV19 and TRBJ2-1): DGGITQSPKYLFRKEGQNVTLSCEQNLNHDAMYWYRQDPGQGLRLIYYSQIVNDFQKGDIAEGYSVSREKKESFPLTVTSAQKNPTAFYLCASSIFAGYDNEQFFGPGTRLTVL.

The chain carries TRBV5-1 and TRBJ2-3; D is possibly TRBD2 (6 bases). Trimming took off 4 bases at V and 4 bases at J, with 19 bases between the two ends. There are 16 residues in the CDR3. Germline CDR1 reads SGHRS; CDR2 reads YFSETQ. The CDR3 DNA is TGCGCCAGCAGCGTCGCGGGGCCTTGGGTTGCAGATACGCAGTATTTT. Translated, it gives CASSVAGPWVADTQYF. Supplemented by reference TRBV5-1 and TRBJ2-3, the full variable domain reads KAGVTQTPRYLIKTRGQQVTLSCSPISGHRSVSWYQQTPGQGLQFLFEYFSETQRNKGNFPGRFSGRQFSNSRSEMNVSTLELGDSALYLCASSVAGPWVADTQYFGPGTRLTVL.

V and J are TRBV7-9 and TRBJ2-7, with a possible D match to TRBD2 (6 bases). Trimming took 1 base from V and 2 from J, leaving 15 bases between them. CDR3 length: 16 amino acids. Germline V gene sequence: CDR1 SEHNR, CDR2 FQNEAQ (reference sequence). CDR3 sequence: CASSLGWAGKTYEQYF. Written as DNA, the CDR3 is TGTGCCAGCAGCTTAGGGTGGGCGGGAAAAACCTACGAGCAGTACTTC.

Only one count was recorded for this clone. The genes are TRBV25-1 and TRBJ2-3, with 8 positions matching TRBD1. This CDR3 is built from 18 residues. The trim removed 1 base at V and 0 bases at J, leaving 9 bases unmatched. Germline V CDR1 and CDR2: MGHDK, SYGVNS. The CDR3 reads CASSESLGTGSSTDTQYF. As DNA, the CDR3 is TGTGCCAGCAGTGAATCACTGGGGACAGGATCTAGCACAGATACGCAGTATTTT.

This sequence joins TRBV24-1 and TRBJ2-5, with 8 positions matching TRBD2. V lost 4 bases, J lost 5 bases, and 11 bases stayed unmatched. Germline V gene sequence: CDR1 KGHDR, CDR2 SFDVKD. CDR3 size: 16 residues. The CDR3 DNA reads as TGTGCCACCAGTGACCCCCCGGGGGGGGGCCGTGAGACCCAGTACTTC. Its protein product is CATSDPPGGGRETQYF.

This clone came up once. CDR3 loop: CASSSSTSGSSYEQYF. The CDR3 DNA follows: TGCGCCAGCAGCTCCAGCACTAGCGGAAGCTCCTACGAGCAGTACTTC. V is TRBV5-1 and J is TRBJ2-7; 8 bases match TRBD2. The V and J ends lost 3 bases and 0 bases, in that order; junction bases with no gene match: 8. The germline V gene has CDR1 SGHRS and CDR2 YFSETQ. The CDR3 extends over 16 amino acids.

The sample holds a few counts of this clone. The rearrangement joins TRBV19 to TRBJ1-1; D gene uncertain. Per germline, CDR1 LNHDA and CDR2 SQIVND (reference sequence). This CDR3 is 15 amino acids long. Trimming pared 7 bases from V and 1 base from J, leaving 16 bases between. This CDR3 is CASTASPGANTEAFF. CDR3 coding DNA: TGTGCCAGTACCGCGTCCCCGGGAGCGAACACTGAAGCTTTCTTT.

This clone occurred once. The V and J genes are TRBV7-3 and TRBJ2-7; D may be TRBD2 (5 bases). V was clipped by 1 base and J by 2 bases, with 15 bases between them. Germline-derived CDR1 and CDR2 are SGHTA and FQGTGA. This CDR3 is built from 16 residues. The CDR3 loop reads CASSLNLGVGTYEQYF. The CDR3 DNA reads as TGTGCCAGCAGCTTAAACTTGGGAGTAGGGACCTACGAGCAGTACTTC.

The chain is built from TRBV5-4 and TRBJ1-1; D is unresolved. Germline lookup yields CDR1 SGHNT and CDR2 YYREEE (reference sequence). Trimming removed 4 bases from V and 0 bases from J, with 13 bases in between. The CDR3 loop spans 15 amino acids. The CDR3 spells CASSHTLGMNTEAFF. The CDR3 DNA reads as TGTGCCAGCAGCCACACACTAGGGATGAACACTGAAGCTTTCTTT.

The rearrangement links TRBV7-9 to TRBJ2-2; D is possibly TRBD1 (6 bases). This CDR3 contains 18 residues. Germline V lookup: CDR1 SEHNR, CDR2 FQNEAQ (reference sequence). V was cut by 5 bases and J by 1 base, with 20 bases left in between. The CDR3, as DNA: TGTGCCAGCAGCGCCACCCCGGGTCCCAGGGGGAACACCGGGGAGCTGTTTTTT. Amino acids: CASSATPGPRGNTGELFF.

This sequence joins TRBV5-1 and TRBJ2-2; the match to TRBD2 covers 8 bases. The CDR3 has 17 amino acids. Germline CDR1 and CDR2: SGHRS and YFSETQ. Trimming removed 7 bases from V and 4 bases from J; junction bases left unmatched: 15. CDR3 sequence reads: CASQGILSGSGTGELFF. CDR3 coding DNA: TGCGCCAGCCAGGGGATTTTAAGCGGGAGTGGCACCGGGGAGCTGTTTTTT. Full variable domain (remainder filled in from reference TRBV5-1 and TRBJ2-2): KAGVTQTPRYLIKTRGQQVTLSCSPISGHRSVSWYQQTPGQGLQFLFEYFSETQRNKGNFPGRFSGRQFSNSRSEMNVSTLELGDSALYLCASQGILSGSGTGELFFGEGSRLTVL.

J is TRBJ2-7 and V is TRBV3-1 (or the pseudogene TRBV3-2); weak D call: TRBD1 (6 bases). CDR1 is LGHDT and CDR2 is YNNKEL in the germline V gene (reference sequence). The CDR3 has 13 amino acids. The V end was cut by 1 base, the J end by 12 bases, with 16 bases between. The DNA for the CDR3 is TGTGCCAGCAGCCAAGCTGTAGGGTGGGGGCGGTACTTC. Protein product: CASSQAVGWGRYF.

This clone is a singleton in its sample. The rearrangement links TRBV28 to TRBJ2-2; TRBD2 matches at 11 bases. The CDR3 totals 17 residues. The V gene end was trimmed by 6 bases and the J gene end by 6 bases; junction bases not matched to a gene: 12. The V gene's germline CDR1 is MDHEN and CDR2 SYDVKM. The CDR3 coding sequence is TGTGCCAGCAGCCTTGGACTAGCGGGCCGAAGGGCCGGGGAGCTGTTTTTT. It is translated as CASSLGLAGRRAGELFF.

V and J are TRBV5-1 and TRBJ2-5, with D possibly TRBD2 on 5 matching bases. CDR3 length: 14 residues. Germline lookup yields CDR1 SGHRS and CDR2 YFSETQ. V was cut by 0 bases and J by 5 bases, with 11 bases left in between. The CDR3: CASSLVPPGETQYF. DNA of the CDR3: TGCGCCAGCAGCTTGGTACCCCCGGGGGAGACCCAGTACTTC.

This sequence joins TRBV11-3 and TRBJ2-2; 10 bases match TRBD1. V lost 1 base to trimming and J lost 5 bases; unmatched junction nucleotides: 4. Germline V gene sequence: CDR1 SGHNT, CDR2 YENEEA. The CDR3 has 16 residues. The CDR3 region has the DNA TGTGCCAGCAGCTTAGGACAGGGGGCCTGGACCGGGGAGCTGTTTTTT. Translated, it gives CASSLGQGAWTGELFF. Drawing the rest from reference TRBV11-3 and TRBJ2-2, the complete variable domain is EAGVVQSPRYKIIEKKQPVAFWCNPISGHNTLYWYLQNLGQGPELLIRYENEEAVDDSQLPKDRFSAERLKGVDSTLKIQPAELGDSAVYLCASSLGQGAWTGELFFGEGSRLTVL.

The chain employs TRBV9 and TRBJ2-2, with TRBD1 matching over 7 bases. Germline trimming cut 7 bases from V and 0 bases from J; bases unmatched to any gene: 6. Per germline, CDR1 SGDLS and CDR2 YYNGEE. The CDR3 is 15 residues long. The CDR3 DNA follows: TGTGCCAGCCGGACAGGCCATTCGAACACCGGGGAGCTGTTTTTT. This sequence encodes CASRTGHSNTGELFF.